The 27 T cell receptor beta chains reported below all come from one sample, sequenced in a study of T cell changes during pregnancy in multiple sclerosis. The method was immunoSEQ multiplex PCR; TCRdb's version includes in-frame clones alone and lacks a portion of them. The sample consists of 95,000 to 100,000 clones, approximately 91% of them appearing once. This specimen consisted of peripheral blood, obtained in the second trimester of pregnancy. The source of these receptors is a female donor with multiple sclerosis, enrolled in a pregnancy study.

The rearrangement uses TRBV25-1 and TRBJ1-4, with D possibly being TRBD1 (5 bases). V was trimmed by 7 bases and J by 10 bases, leaving 13 bases between them. Germline assignment: CDR1 MGHDK and CDR2 SYGVNS. The CDR3 totals 12 residues. CDR3 sequence (DNA): TGTGCCAGCACAGGGCTTTGGGGAAAACTGTTTTTT. It yields the protein CASTGLWGKLFF. The entire variable domain, with the rest obtained from reference TRBV25-1 and TRBJ1-4, is as follows: EADIYQTPRYLVIGTGKKITLECSQTMGHDKMYWYQQDPGMELHLIHYSYGVNSTEKGDLSSESTVSRIRTEHFPLTLESARPSHTSQYLCASTGLWGKLFFGSGTQLSVL.

Turning to this clone: Germline and junction disagree at one end, which may indicate a read error. V and J are TRBV5-4 and TRBJ2-7; tentative D call: TRBD2 (7 bases). The CDR3 has 15 amino acids. Germline V CDR1 and CDR2: SGHNT, YYREEE (reference sequence). The CDR3 coding sequence is TGTGCCAGCAGTCCCCTGGGGGGGCTGAGCTACGAGCGGTACTTC. The encoded protein is CASSPLGGLSYERYF.

The J gene is TRBJ2-3, the V gene TRBV4-1, with TRBD1 matching 7 bases. In germline, CDR1 is MGHRA, CDR2 YSYEKL. V was pared by 0 bases and J by 4 bases, with 16 bases of the junction left unmatched. The CDR3 covers 19 residues. The CDR3 DNA reads as TGCGCCAGCAGCCAAGATGATCCCCGACAGGGACCTCAGGCAGATACGCAGTATTTT. The encoded protein is CASSQDDPRQGPQADTQYF.

This chain uses TRBV19 with TRBJ2-3; TRBD2 matches at 7 bases. The J segment lost 1 base and the V segment lost 5 bases, leaving 6 bases of the junction unmatched. The germline V gene has CDR1 LNHDA and CDR2 SQIVND (reference sequence). The CDR3 runs to 15 residues. Here the CDR3 DNA reads TGTGCCAGTAGTCCACGGACTAGTGGCACAGATACGCAGTATTTT. As protein: CASSPRTSGTDTQYF. The complete variable domain, with remaining parts taken from reference TRBV19 and TRBJ2-3, reads DGGITQSPKYLFRKEGQNVTLSCEQNLNHDAMYWYRQDPGQGLRLIYYSQIVNDFQKGDIAEGYSVSREKKESFPLTVTSAQKNPTAFYLCASSPRTSGTDTQYFGPGTRLTVL.

The chain combines TRBV7-2 with TRBJ1-5, with D possibly TRBD1 on 6 matching bases. The CDR3 covers 18 residues. The V gene's germline CDR1 is SGHTA and CDR2 FQGNSA. Trimming stripped 1 base from V and 0 bases from J, with 16 bases between. The CDR3, as DNA: TGTGCCAGCAGCTTAGGTCCTCCGGGACAATATAGCAATCAGCCCCAGCATTTT. It is translated as CASSLGPPGQYSNQPQHF. Full variable domain (rest looked up from reference TRBV7-2 and TRBJ1-5): GAGVSQSPSNKVTEKGKDVELRCDPISGHTALYWYRQSLGQGLEFLIYFQGNSAPDKSGLPSDRFSAERTGGSVSTLTIQRTQQEDSAVYLCASSLGPPGQYSNQPQHFGDGTRLSIL.

This chain joins TRBV6-4 and TRBJ2-3; the match to TRBD2 covers 9 bases. Germline V gives CDR1 MRHNA, CDR2 SNTAGT. Trimming at V came to 3 bases and at J to 4 bases, leaving 8 bases not matched to a gene. The CDR3 loop spans 16 amino acids. DNA of the CDR3: TGTGCCAGCAGTGATTTGCGGGAGGGCCACGCAGATACGCAGTATTTT. Residues: CASSDLREGHADTQYF.

The chain has TRBV6-5 and TRBJ2-7; unclear D gene. This CDR3 has 10 residues. Between the trimmed V and J ends, which lost 8 bases and 4 bases, there was a span of 6 bases. Germline lookup yields CDR1 MNHEY and CDR2 SVGAGI. The CDR3 sequence: CASGQYEQYF. In DNA, the CDR3 is TGTGCCAGCGGCCAGTACGAGCAGTACTTC.

This rearrangement joins TRBV30 to TRBJ1-2; D is unresolved. Deletions cut 7 bases from V and 0 bases from J, with 12 bases between. This CDR3 has 13 residues. Germline CDR1 and CDR2: GTSNPN and SVGIG (reference sequence). This chain's CDR3 is CALQSRANYGYTF. CDR3 coding DNA: TGTGCCTTGCAATCGCGAGCTAACTATGGCTACACCTTC.

This rearrangement joins TRBV29-1 to TRBJ1-1; D not certain. V lost 4 bases, J lost 1 base, and 10 bases lay in between. From germline, CDR1 is SQVTM and CDR2 ANQGSEA. There are 13 residues in the CDR3. The CDR3 DNA reads TGCAGCGTTGTTGGACTGACGAACACTGAAGCTTTCTTT. Its translation: CSVVGLTNTEAFF.

The V call is TRBV28, the J call TRBJ1-5; D is uncertain. Germline CDR1 is MDHEN and CDR2 is SYDVKM. The V and J ends lost 1 base and 3 bases respectively, with 10 bases between them. This CDR3 is 15 amino acids long. The CDR3, as DNA: TGTGCCAGCAGTTTATCTCCAGGATCCAATCAGCCCCAGCATTTT. Residues: CASSLSPGSNQPQHF.

This clone was counted a few times. This chain connects TRBV18 to TRBJ2-2; D ambiguous. CDR3 length: 15 residues. Per the germline V gene, CDR1 is KGHSH and CDR2 is LQKENI. V gave up 2 bases and J gave up 0 bases, with 7 bases separating them. CDR3 sequence reads: CASSPRRTNTGELFF. The CDR3, as DNA: TGTGCCAGCTCACCAAGGCGGACGAACACCGGGGAGCTGTTTTTT.

This clone has only one observation. The chain carries TRBV7-8 and TRBJ1-5; possibly TRBD1 for D (6 bases). V lost 5 bases and J 0 bases, leaving 17 bases between the germline ends. The CDR3 sequence is 17 residues long. Germline V CDR1 and CDR2: SGHVS, FQNEAQ. This CDR3 is CASSRSTGRGSNQPQHF. The CDR3 DNA sequence: TGTGCCAGCAGCCGGTCGACAGGTAGGGGTAGCAATCAGCCCCAGCATTTT.

This chain connects TRBV2 to TRBJ2-1; D is unclear. Germline values: CDR1 SNHLY, CDR2 FYNNEI. There are 13 residues in the CDR3. Trimming cost V 3 bases and J 7 bases, with 10 bases left between them. CDR3 protein: CASSDNLSNEQFF. The CDR3 region has the DNA TGTGCCAGCAGTGACAACCTATCTAATGAGCAGTTCTTC.

The chain recombines TRBV5-5 with TRBJ1-2, with D hard to call. With 4 bases removed from V and 0 bases from J, the gap between germline ends came to 7 bases. The CDR3 extends over 13 amino acids. Germline V gene lookup returns CDR1 SGHKS and CDR2 YYEKEE (reference sequence). The DNA of the CDR3 is TGTGCCAGCAGCAATACAGCTAACTATGGCTACACCTTC. This codes for CASSNTANYGYTF.

The gene calls are TRBV28 and TRBJ1-2, with 9 bases that match TRBD1. The CDR3 spans 14 residues. Germline trimming cut 7 bases from V and 6 bases from J; bases unmatched to any gene: 9. CDR1 and CDR2 from the germline V gene are MDHEN and SYDVKM. CDR3 nucleotides: TGTGCCAGCACCAACACACAGGGGGCAGATGGCTACACCTTC. Protein product: CASTNTQGADGYTF.

Only one count was recorded for this clone. The chain joins TRBV5-1 to TRBJ2-1, with 10 positions matching TRBD2. This CDR3 contains 15 residues. The J segment lost 5 bases and the V segment lost 2 bases, leaving 4 bases of the junction unmatched. CDR1 is SGHRS, CDR2 YFSETQ, per germline. CDR3 residues: CASSLLAGSHNEQFF. CDR3 DNA: TGCGCCAGCAGCTTACTAGCGGGATCGCACAATGAGCAGTTCTTC.

The J gene is TRBJ2-2, the V gene TRBV10-3; 7 bases line up with TRBD2. The CDR3 has 17 residues. Germline CDR1 is ENHRY and CDR2 is SYGVKD. The V and J ends lost 4 bases and 7 bases, in that order; junction bases with no gene match: 15. The CDR3 loop reads CAISGSPLGGSYGELFF. The CDR3, as DNA: TGTGCCATCAGTGGGTCCCCTTTGGGAGGGAGCTACGGGGAGCTGTTTTTT.

The chain employs TRBV28 and TRBJ1-4, with 10 bases lining up with TRBD1. The CDR3 sequence is 14 residues long. The germline CDR1 and CDR2 sequences are MDHEN and SYDVKM. Losses at the gene ends were 10 bases for V and 8 bases for J; bases not matched to a gene: 10. CDR3 nucleotides: TGTGCCACAGTCGGACAGGGGGGTTTCGAAAAACTGTTTTTT. As protein: CATVGQGGFEKLFF.

This chain links TRBV28 with TRBJ2-1; TRBD2 matches 9 bases. CDR1 and CDR2 (germline): MDHEN, SYDVKM. The CDR3 extends over 17 amino acids. The V segment lost 4 bases and the J segment 4 bases; nucleotides outside the gene matches: 11. The CDR3, as DNA: TGTGCCAGCAGTTCCCCGGGTAGCGGGAGTACATACAATGAGCAGTTCTTC. Protein product: CASSSPGSGSTYNEQFF.

CDR3 sequence: CASSPAELAGEQYF. DNA of the CDR3: TGTGCCAGCAGCCCAGCCGAACTAGCGGGCGAGCAGTACTTC. This sequence joins TRBV13 and TRBJ2-7; TRBD2 aligns across 9 bases. After removal of 5 bases from V and 6 bases from J, the junction contained 8 bases not matched to a gene. This CDR3 contains 14 residues. Germline V gives CDR1 PRHDT, CDR2 FYEKMQ (reference sequence).

This chain connects TRBV2 to TRBJ2-1; 9 nucleotides agree with TRBD1. Trimming removed 8 bases from V and 1 base from J; junction bases left unmatched: 15. Germline CDR1 is SNHLY and CDR2 is FYNNEI. The CDR3 runs 18 residues. The CDR3 sequence is CASVPGQGGSRSYNEQFF. DNA for the CDR3: TGTGCCAGCGTACCGGGACAGGGCGGTTCGCGGTCCTACAATGAGCAGTTCTTC.

The rearrangement links TRBV6-5 to TRBJ2-3; D gene unclear. This CDR3 has 13 amino acids. Trimming removed 1 base from V and 5 bases from J, with 7 bases in between. Per the germline V gene, CDR1 is MNHEY and CDR2 is SVGAGI. Here the CDR3 DNA reads TGTGCCAGCAGTTACTTCGGCGGAGATACGCAGTATTTT. The encoded protein is CASSYFGGDTQYF.

A note on this clone: At the DNA level, this CDR3 is encoded by other sequences in the same sample as well. The V and J genes are TRBV28 and TRBJ2-7, with D unclear. The CDR3 has 12 residues. V was trimmed by 2 bases and J by 3 bases, leaving 5 bases between them. Germline CDR1 is MDHEN and CDR2 is SYDVKM. CDR3 loop: CASSLSYYEQYF. CDR3 nucleotides: TGTGCCAGCAGTTTAAGCTACTACGAGCAGTACTTC.

V usage is TRBV13 and J usage is TRBJ2-2; a possible D gene is TRBD2 (5 bases). Germline V lookup: CDR1 PRHDT, CDR2 FYEKMQ (reference sequence). The CDR3 runs to 13 residues. Trimming pared 6 bases from V and 1 base from J, leaving 6 bases between. The CDR3 sequence is CASSGGNTGELFF. The CDR3 DNA reads as TGTGCCAGCAGTGGAGGGAACACCGGGGAGCTGTTTTTT.

The genes are TRBV4-2 and TRBJ2-7, with TRBD1 matching 9 bases. The CDR3 sequence is 16 residues long. V shed 4 bases and J 3 bases; nucleotides not matched to a gene: 10. CDR1 LGHNA and CDR2 YNFKEQ come from the germline V gene. The CDR3 here is CASSPAPTGGGYEQYF. As DNA, the CDR3 is TGTGCCAGCAGCCCGGCTCCCACAGGGGGCGGCTACGAGCAGTACTTC.

This chain uses TRBV13 with TRBJ2-3, with TRBD2 matching 7 bases. The CDR3 totals 15 residues. With V trimmed by 3 bases and J by 0 bases, 3 bases remained unmatched. The germline gives CDR1 PRHDT, CDR2 FYEKMQ (reference sequence). The CDR3 sequence: CASSLGGVSTDTQYF. CDR3 bases: TGTGCCAGCAGCTTGGGAGGGGTCAGCACAGATACGCAGTATTTT.

CDR3 bases: TGCGCCAGCAGCCAAGAGGCTGGCTCTGGGGCCAACGTCCTGACTTTC. This gives the protein CASSQEAGSGANVLTF. J is TRBJ2-6 and V is TRBV4-1, with D hard to call. CDR3 size: 16 residues. CDR1 and CDR2 from the germline V gene are MGHRA and YSYEKL. With 0 bases removed from V and 0 bases from J, the gap between germline ends came to 6 bases.